This T cell receptor (beta chain) was documented in a study of response to subunit inactivated influenza vaccine. Study results and limitations: Seasonal influenza vaccination, on each occasion, was suggested by the authors to recruit few new T cells.

Trimming took off 5 bases at V and 4 bases at J, with 17 bases between the two ends. CDR3 length equals 15 residues. A word on this clonotype: Its antigen is undetermined.

In TCRdb, the RT-PCR reads were re-called with MiXCR into one record per CDR3 protein. The profile covers approximately 530,000 distinct CDR3 sequences, with 10% to 15% appearing a single time and roughly 13% taken by the ten largest. The source is a middle-aged man who received an inactivated influenza vaccine. The material sequenced was PBMCs from blood, taken roughly 47 days after vaccination. The chain is built from TRBV12-3 or TRBV12-4 and TRBJ2-5; TRBD1 might be the D (5 bases). DNA for the CDR3: TGTGCCAGCAGTCCCGGAATCAGGGATGGAGAGACCCAGTACTTC. This gives the protein CASSPGIRDGETQYF.